The T cell receptor (beta chain) under discussion was sequenced for a study of Ad26.COV2.S vaccination and SARS-CoV-2 variants. About the research overall: Participants got Ad26.COV2.S intramuscularly, once or twice 56 days apart. Whole-study results and caveats: Vaccine recipients and placebo recipients showed similar non-spike TCR breadth.

As regards this clone: What it recognizes is unknown.

This sample's treatment: some 19 received Ad26.COV2.S at low or high dose, single or two shots; about 5 received placebo; per-sample allocation not given. Day 63 after the first injection of vaccine or placebo was the sampling time. Some clones are missing from TCRdb's copy, which holds only in-frame ones; the method was immunoSEQ multiplex PCR. Of 250,000 or so clones in the sample, around 90% were seen once. This receptor was identified in a person aged 18-60 years who received the Ad26.COV2.S COVID-19 vaccine or a placebo. The sample consisted of peripheral blood, taken in a trial of Ad26.COV2.S vaccine versus placebo.

The CDR3 nucleotides read TGCGCCAGCAGCTTGCGACGGGCAACTAATGAAAAACTGTTTTTT. Protein product: CASSLRRATNEKLFF. The V and J genes are TRBV5-1 and TRBJ1-4, with no clear D. This CDR3 spans 15 amino acids. The germline V gene has CDR1 SGHRS and CDR2 YFSETQ. V gave up 1 base and J gave up 0 bases, with 7 bases separating them.